The clone carrying this TCR beta chain has more than one count but fewer than ten. The antigen is unknown. In the original processing: The detection floor for productive clonotype frequency was 2.59 x 10-5. The repertoire was sequenced with immunoSEQ multiplex PCR; TCRdb's copy has only in-frame clones and lacks some. The DNA gave D and trimming, while V, J and clone size come from that table. The sample holds tens of thousands of clones; about four fifths are singletons and the top ten take around 4.3%. These data belong to a study of STAT5B mutations in CD4+ large granular lymphocyte leukemia. Buffy coats from healthy blood donors served as controls. The study, taken as a whole, reports: No patients shared main leukemic clonotypes, though about 25% appeared at low frequency elsewhere.

The sequence was obtained from a human donor in good health. Sequencing was done on a sample of CD4+ T cells from blood buffy coats.

The CDR3: CATQQGAYNEQFF. The CDR3 DNA reads as TGTGCCACACAACAGGGGGCATACAATGAGCAGTTCTTC. This chain joins TRBV28 and TRBJ2-1, with 9 bases matching TRBD1. The CDR3 is 13 residues long. Germline V lookup: CDR1 MDHEN, CDR2 SYDVKM. With 10 bases clipped from V and 4 bases from J, the junction kept 5 bases outside the gene matches.